This record looks at one TCR beta chain sequence and its context. Germline V gene data show CDR1 as MNHEY and CDR2 as SVGAGI. Losses at the gene ends were 5 bases for V and 2 bases for J; bases not matched to a gene: 3. The CDR3 is 13 residues long. Patients of the Seattle cohort, enrolled during active infection, were followed longitudinally. The sample comes from a study of blood T cell repertoires in COVID-19. Looking at the study overall: Acute and convalescent COVID-19 samples came from the United States, Italy and Spain. PBMCs, B-cell-depleted T cells, or T cells were the source of the cDNA or gDNA that made up the material.

As handled by the study authors: Estimation of nucleated cell counts relied on the amplification of reference gene primers. The assay was immunoSEQ multiplex PCR, and TCRdb's table has in-frame clones only and misses some. The DNA was the basis for D and trimming; V, J and clone size are from that table. In the table there are approximately 90,000 clones, 65% to 85% of which are singletons. Input material: peripheral blood. V is TRBV6-5 and J is TRBJ2-7; TRBD1 aligns across 7 bases. This receptor was taken from a man in his sixties or seventies with COVID-19, enrolled during active disease. CDR3 nucleotides: TGTGCCAGCAGTCGGACAGGAGCCTACGAGCAGTACTTC. Translation gives CASSRTGAYEQYF.